This TCR beta chain originates from a study of blood T cell repertoires in COVID-19. The CDR3 length is 19 residues. Germline V gene sequence: CDR1 MNHNY, CDR2 SVGAGI (reference sequence). V lost 5 bases and J lost 7; bases outside the gene matches: 20. TCRdb's table, derived via immunoSEQ multiplex PCR, lists solely in-frame clones and lacks some. The sample records about 170,000 clones, 65% to 85% being singletons. The receptor comes from a man aged 65 to 85 with active or convalescent COVID-19. The sequencing sample was made of peripheral blood. The chain links TRBV6-6 to TRBJ2-1; TRBD2 matches at 10 bases. Written as DNA, the CDR3 is TGTGCCAGCAGTCCAAGCAGGGGATTTGGACTAGCGGCCCCGAATGAGCAGTTCTTC. It codes for CASSPSRGFGLAAPNEQFF.